The 2 T cell receptor beta chains given below trace back to one sample, sequenced in a study of patients and donors after allogeneic stem cell transplantation. One entry per CDR3 protein results from TCRdb running MiXCR on the RT-PCR reads. The repertoire holds about a million distinct CDR3 sequences, over 15% seen once, with approximately 5.9% in the top ten. Sequencing was done on a sample of blood, either unsorted or a sorted T cell fraction (not recorded which). The origin of the receptors is a human donor who was either an allogeneic HSCT recipient or a stem cell or donor lymphocyte infusion donor (not recorded which). It is not recorded whose cells these are; they may come from a transplant donor.

This chain connects TRBV4-1 to TRBJ1-6; D call uncertain. V lost 2 bases, J lost 10 bases, and 15 bases lay in between. The CDR3 consists of 15 residues. Germline CDR1 and CDR2: MGHRA and YSYEKL. The CDR3 here is CASSQTGLPGSPLHF. In DNA form, the CDR3 reads TGCGCCAGCAGCCAAACCGGATTACCCGGCTCACCCCTCCACTTT.

This clonotype was seen a few times. This chain uses TRBV20-1 with TRBJ1-1, with 8 bases fitting TRBD1. Germline CDR1 DFQATT, CDR2 SNEGSKA (reference sequence). The length of the CDR3 is 14 residues. Trimming took 3 bases from V and 7 from J; bases not matched to a gene: 10. The DNA for the CDR3 is TGCAGTGCTAGGCAGGGGGCGCTGGGATATGAAGCTTTCTTT. Its translation: CSARQGALGYEAFF.